This TCR beta chain was sequenced in a study of T cells after posttransplantation cyclophosphamide. Study-level points and caveats: After PTCy, TRB diversity resembled that of CNI/methotrexate controls.

J was trimmed by 8 bases and V by 8 bases; bases with no gene match: 8. Looked up from germline, CDR1 is SNHLY and CDR2 is FYNNEI. This CDR3 is built from 12 residues. This clone has a handful of counts. No antigen is known for it. Sequenced by immunoSEQ multiplex PCR; TCRdb stores in-frame clones only, minus some. The sample shows roughly 30,000 clones, around 90% of them seen only once. The receptor was derived from a woman aged 40-49 years with a blood cancer, CMV-positive, and with a related stem cell donor. V gene TRBV2 combines with J gene TRBJ1-2, with TRBD1 matching 7 bases. The sequencing input was PBMCs. CDR3: CASRPDRVGYTF. CDR3 DNA sequence: TGTGCCAGCCGCCCCGACAGGGTGGGCTACACCTTC.